The present TCR beta chain was sequenced within a study of blood T cell repertoires in COVID-19. As for the study in general: From the United States, Italy and Spain came samples of acute and convalescent COVID-19.

This CDR3 has 13 amino acids. V was trimmed by 1 base and J by 13 bases, leaving 11 bases between them. Germline-derived CDR1 and CDR2 are MGHRA and YSYEKL. A Seattle source enrolled patients during active infection and followed them longitudinally. Per the study methods: Estimated nucleated cell counts came from reference gene primer amplification. The data were produced by immunoSEQ multiplex PCR, yet TCRdb's version contains in-frame clones alone and is incomplete. V, J and clone size are taken as reported in that table, and D and trimming were inferred from the DNA itself. The sample consists of 250,000 or so clones, nearly 90% of them appearing once.

This clonotype was obtained from a woman aged 60-75 years with COVID-19, enrolled during active disease. The specimen sequenced was peripheral blood. This chain joins TRBV4-1 and TRBJ1-6; no firm D call. The CDR3, as DNA: TGCGCCAGCAGCCAAGGAGAATTCTGGCCCCTCCACTTT. Amino acid sequence: CASSQGEFWPLHF.